The T cell receptor beta chain described here comes from a study of T cells in Graves' hyperthyroidism and ophthalmopathy. The patients, who ranged from 18 to 65 in age, presented with newly diagnosed hyperthyroidism lasting under 2 months. This clonotype was recorded at least ten times. Its antigen is unidentified. RNA transcripts served as the template for amplifying TCR beta CDR3 regions. TCR CDR3 regions were first amplified by RT-PCR with HTBI primers. TCRdb recomputed calls from the multiplex PCR reads with MiXCR, one row per CDR3 protein. This table holds about 690,000 distinct CDR3 sequences, about 18% found once. General study results and limits: Appearing also in blood were most of the thyroid clonotypes expanded above 0.001.

V shed 3 bases, J shed 7 bases, and the junction held 8 bases outside the gene matches. Germline CDR1 is SNHLY and CDR2 is FYNNEI. CDR3 length: 14 residues. This chain links TRBV2 with TRBJ2-7, with 8 bases lining up with TRBD2. Sequencing was performed on blood. This clonotype was sampled from a man aged 50 to 59 with Graves' hyperthyroidism. This chain's CDR3 is CASSDEAGGWEQYF. DNA for the CDR3: TGTGCCAGCAGTGATGAGGCGGGGGGATGGGAGCAGTACTTC.